This T cell receptor (beta chain) was captured in a study of tumor-infiltrating lymphocytes in primary liver carcinoma. cDNA specific to TCR beta was made from around 470 ng of total RNA, with a constant-region primer employed for priming. A slightly modified ARM-PCR protocol with three nested multiplex PCR rounds produced these TCR beta libraries. TRBV1-TRBV30 forward and Cbeta reverse primers drove the first two approximately 10-cycle rounds. TCRdb used MiXCR to reprocess the multiplex PCR reads, holding one entry per CDR3 protein. The sample holds approximately 100,000 distinct CDR3 sequences, approximately 70% seen once. As concerns this clonotype: Its specificity is unknown. This could be a read error, since a much larger clone is one nucleotide away. The missing conserved phenylalanine or tryptophan at the end of this CDR3 makes a read error likely.

Notes on the study in general: It was in tumors, not blood, that the top-250-clone fraction was significantly higher (p = 0.039). Tumor region pairs shared more overlap than did tumor-adjacent and tumor-blood pairs.

Each 20-30 mg portion of unsorted bulk tissue served as the source for co-extraction of RNA and DNA. Researchers took samples from five separate regions of each tumor. All of the tumor samples contained over 75% viable tumor cells. Per the germline V gene, CDR1 is GTSNPN and CDR2 is SVGIG (reference sequence). This CDR3 is built from 15 residues. V lost 4 bases to trimming and J lost 0 bases; unmatched junction nucleotides: 5. Sequenced sample: liver tumor tissue from sampling region 2. Subset defined: tumor region T2, inferior pole. The receptor was isolated from a woman in her sixties with primary liver carcinoma and hepatitis B virus infection. The chain has TRBV30 and TRBJ2-2; 7 bases agree with TRBD2. The CDR3 DNA sequence: TGTGCCTGGATCCGGGGACTAACGAACACCGGGGAGCTGTTTCTT. This codes for CAWIRGLTNTGELFL.